Listed here are 9 T cell receptor beta chains from one sample, sequenced in a study of cytomegalovirus exposure and HLA in healthy donors. PCR was performed using 60 Vbeta and 13 Jbeta primers. Method: immunoSEQ multiplex PCR; TCRdb's copy keeps in-frame clones and lacks some. The sample holds some 45,000 clones; 65% to 80% are singletons and the top ten take around 5.9%. The sample was PBMCs. The source is a man aged 30 to 45 in good health and CMV-seronegative.

V gene TRBV19 combines with J gene TRBJ2-5; D uncertain. The CDR3 covers 12 residues. CDR1 is LNHDA and CDR2 is SQIVND in the germline V gene (reference sequence). Trimming took 6 bases from V and 5 from J, leaving 10 bases between them. CDR3 in amino acids: CASRSEAETQYF. The CDR3 DNA sequence: TGTGCCAGTAGGAGTGAGGCGGAGACCCAGTACTTC.

The CDR3 loop is CSVSGGGSGNEQFF. As DNA, the CDR3 is TGCAGCGTCTCCGGTGGCGGGAGTGGCAATGAGCAGTTCTTC. This chain connects TRBV29-1 to TRBJ2-1, with 7 positions matching TRBD2. The CDR3 has 14 residues. Germline-derived CDR1 and CDR2 are SQVTM and ANQGSEA. V dropped 6 bases and J dropped 6; count of bases not matched to a gene: 11.

The V call is TRBV4-1, the J call TRBJ2-7, with 9 positions matching TRBD2. Per the germline V gene, CDR1 is MGHRA and CDR2 is YSYEKL. This CDR3 is 18 amino acids long. The ends lost 2 bases at V and 0 bases at J; junction bases unmatched: 11. The CDR3 DNA reads TGCGCCAGCAGCCAATCAGGGCTAGCGGGACCCAGCTCCTACGAGCAGTACTTC. Translation gives CASSQSGLAGPSSYEQYF.

The genes are TRBV27 and TRBJ2-2, with 7 bases aligning to TRBD2. The germline V gene has CDR1 MNHEY and CDR2 SMNVEV (reference sequence). The CDR3 totals 16 residues. V trimming: 3 bases; J trimming: 1 base; junction bases outside the gene matches: 5. This chain's CDR3 is CASSLWLAENTGELFF. CDR3 nucleotide sequence: TGTGCCAGCAGTTTGTGGCTAGCGGAGAACACCGGGGAGCTGTTTTTT.

The J gene is TRBJ1-4, the V gene TRBV30, with 8 bases aligning to TRBD1. Germline V gene lookup returns CDR1 GTSNPN and CDR2 SVGIG (reference sequence). The CDR3 is made up of 14 amino acids. V trimming: 2 bases; J trimming: 5 bases; junction bases outside the gene matches: 4. In DNA form, the CDR3 reads TGTGCCTGGAGTATCACAGGGGGGAATGAAAAACTGTTTTTT. It encodes CAWSITGGNEKLFF.

Notes on this clone: This specimen includes other DNA sequences encoding the same CDR3. The V call is TRBV5-1, the J call TRBJ1-4, with 8 bases matching TRBD1. The CDR3 sequence is 15 residues long. The V gene's germline CDR1 is SGHRS and CDR2 YFSETQ. The ends lost 2 bases at V and 4 bases at J; junction bases unmatched: 4. The CDR3 region is CASSFDRGHNEKLFF. The CDR3 nucleotides read TGCGCCAGCAGCTTCGACAGGGGACATAATGAAAAACTGTTTTTT.

The rearrangement joins TRBV12-5 to TRBJ2-3, with D tentatively TRBD1 (5 bases). V was clipped by 0 bases and J by 5 bases, with 9 bases between them. Per germline, CDR1 LGHNT and CDR2 FRNRAP. The CDR3 totals 14 residues. CDR3 region: CASGLVRTQDTQYF. The CDR3 coding sequence is TGTGCTAGTGGTTTGGTACGGACACAAGATACGCAGTATTTT.

V and J are TRBV4-2 and TRBJ2-1; 10 bases match TRBD2. J was trimmed by 16 bases and V by 0 bases; bases with no gene match: 12. The CDR3 totals 15 residues. Germline CDR1 LGHNA, CDR2 YNFKEQ. CDR3 region: CASSQEMGLAGVEFF. For the CDR3, the DNA is TGTGCCAGCAGCCAAGAAATGGGGCTAGCGGGAGTGGAATTCTTC.

Only one count was recorded for this clone. The J gene is TRBJ1-5, the V gene TRBV7-2; possible D gene TRBD1, 5 bases. Germline CDR1 SGHTA, CDR2 FQGNSA. The CDR3 runs 15 residues. The V and J ends lost 1 base and 2 bases respectively, with 9 bases between them. The CDR3: CASSLVGTGNQPQHF. CDR3 nucleotides: TGTGCCAGCAGCTTAGTTGGGACTGGCAATCAGCCCCAGCATTTT.